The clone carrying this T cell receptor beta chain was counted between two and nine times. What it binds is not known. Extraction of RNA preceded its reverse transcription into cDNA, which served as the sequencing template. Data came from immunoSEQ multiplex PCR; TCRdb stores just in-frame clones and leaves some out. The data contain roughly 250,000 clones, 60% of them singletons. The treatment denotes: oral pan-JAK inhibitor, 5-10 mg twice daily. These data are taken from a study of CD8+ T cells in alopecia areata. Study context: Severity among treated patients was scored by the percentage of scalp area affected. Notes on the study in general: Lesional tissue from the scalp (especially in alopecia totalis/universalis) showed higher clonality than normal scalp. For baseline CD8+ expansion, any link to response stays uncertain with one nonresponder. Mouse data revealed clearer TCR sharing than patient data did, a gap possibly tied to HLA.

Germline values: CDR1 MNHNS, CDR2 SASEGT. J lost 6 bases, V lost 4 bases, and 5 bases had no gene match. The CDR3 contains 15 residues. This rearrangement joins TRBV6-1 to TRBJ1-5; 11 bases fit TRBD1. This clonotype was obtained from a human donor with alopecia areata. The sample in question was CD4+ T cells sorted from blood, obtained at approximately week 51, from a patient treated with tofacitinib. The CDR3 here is CASSGRTGGGQPQHF. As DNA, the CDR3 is TGTGCCAGCAGTGGAAGGACAGGGGGCGGTCAGCCCCAGCATTTT.